The T cell receptor beta chain under discussion was sequenced for a study of cytomegalovirus exposure and HLA in healthy donors. Across the whole study: Findings of an earlier analysis included roughly 110 million unique TCR beta sequences from roughly 200 million T cells. There were 70 million to 95 million unique TCRs (from HLA-typed donors) in an early data release.

Amplification used 60 Vbeta primers and 13 Jbeta primers. The data were produced by immunoSEQ multiplex PCR, yet TCRdb's version contains in-frame clones alone and is incomplete. The top ten hold more than 15% of the sample, which has more than 95,000 clones, 10% to 15% seen once. The germline CDR1 and CDR2 sequences are LNHNV and YYDKDF (reference sequence). V dropped 0 bases and J dropped 2 bases, with 14 bases sitting between them. The CDR3 runs 17 residues. Study results and caveats: The classifier reportedly diagnosed cytomegalovirus status with high sensitivity and specificity.

The donors (healthy individuals) were bone marrow donors. Only a few counts were recorded for this clone. What it recognizes is unknown. The chain carries TRBV15 and TRBJ1-3; weak D call: TRBD1 (5 bases). Sequencing used PBMCs. The sequence came from a man aged 40-50 years in good health and CMV-seropositive. The CDR3: CATSRDKMEGPGNTIYF. For the CDR3, the DNA is TGTGCCACCAGCAGAGATAAAATGGAGGGACCTGGAAACACCATATATTTT.